The 10 T cell receptor beta chains below were found in one sample sequenced in a study of T-cell reconstitution after alpha-beta-depleted transplantation in children. A library of TCRbeta sequences, prepared with unique molecular identifiers, was generated. MiXCR, run by TCRdb on the PCR reads, gives a single entry per CDR3 protein. The sample lists 500,000 to 750,000 distinct CDR3 sequences, approximately 12% seen once, with around 2.2% in the top ten. The material was PBMCs, mostly from graft donor cells, obtained 360 days after TCRalphabeta/CD19-depleted stem cell transplant. The receptors were gathered from a male patient aged 10-17 years who had a stem cell transplant for acute myeloid leukemia, so the T cells may come from the graft donor.

This clonotype has only a few counts. J is TRBJ2-1 and V is TRBV20-1; possible D gene TRBD1, 6 bases. V lost 3 bases and J lost 2, with 17 bases in between. CDR3 length: 16 amino acids. Germline CDR1 DFQATT, CDR2 SNEGSKA (reference sequence). The DNA of the CDR3 is TGCAGTGCTAGGCGTGTCACAGGGTTCGCCTACAATGAGCAGTTCTTC. This sequence encodes CSARRVTGFAYNEQFF.

The chain is built from TRBV20-1 and TRBJ1-1; D ambiguous. Germline CDR1 DFQATT, CDR2 SNEGSKA (reference sequence). This CDR3 is built from 11 residues. V dropped 6 bases and J dropped 4 bases, with 9 bases sitting between them. The CDR3 is CSANHFTEAFF. In nucleotides, the CDR3 is TGCAGTGCCAACCACTTCACTGAAGCTTTCTTT.

This chain links TRBV20-1 with TRBJ2-7, with a tentative D call TRBD1 (5 bases). Germline V lookup: CDR1 DFQATT, CDR2 SNEGSKA (reference sequence). V was pared by 6 bases and J by 3 bases, with 12 bases between. This CDR3 is 12 amino acids long. This CDR3 reads CSASFRDYEQYF. In DNA form, the CDR3 reads TGCAGTGCCTCATTCAGGGACTACGAGCAGTACTTC.

This clonotype was counted many times. J is TRBJ2-5 and V is TRBV29-1, with TRBD1 as a possible D gene (5 bases). Germline V gene sequence: CDR1 SQVTM, CDR2 ANQGSEA. V lost 3 bases, J lost 2 bases, and 13 bases lay in between. The CDR3 has 14 amino acids. CDR3 sequence reads: CSVDRRVGQETQYF. DNA of the CDR3: TGCAGCGTTGATCGCAGGGTTGGACAAGAGACCCAGTACTTC. The full variable domain, with the rest looked up from reference TRBV29-1 and TRBJ2-5, is SAVISQKPSRDICQRGTSLTIQCQVDSQVTMMFWYRQQPGQSLTLIATANQGSEATYESGFVIDKFPISRPNLTFSTLTVSNMSPEDSSIYLCSVDRRVGQETQYFGPGTRLLVL.

The CDR3 is CASSTSTYEQYF. CDR3 bases: TGTGCCAGCAGCACTAGCACCTACGAGCAGTACTTC. This chain uses TRBV7-9 with TRBJ2-7, with a weak D call TRBD2 (6 bases). CDR3 length: 12 amino acids. Germline V CDR1 and CDR2: SEHNR, FQNEAQ (reference sequence). V gave up 5 bases and J gave up 2 bases, with 7 bases separating them.

CDR3 coding DNA: TGTGCCTGGCTCGGAAACACCATATATTTT. The encoded protein is CAWLGNTIYF. This rearrangement joins TRBV30 to TRBJ1-3; D gene ambiguous. CDR1 and CDR2 (germline): GTSNPN, SVGIG (reference sequence). The CDR3 is 10 residues long. V was trimmed by 5 bases and J by 4 bases, leaving 3 bases between them.

The chain joins TRBV5-1 to TRBJ1-3; D gene unclear. The CDR3 is made up of 15 amino acids. The germline gives CDR1 SGHRS, CDR2 YFSETQ. V was clipped by 4 bases and J by 0 bases, with 11 bases between them. CDR3 sequence (DNA): TGCGCCAGCAGCCCCGAAGTACTCTCTGGAAACACCATATATTTT. Protein product: CASSPEVLSGNTIYF. Complete variable domain (other parts from reference TRBV5-1 and TRBJ1-3): KAGVTQTPRYLIKTRGQQVTLSCSPISGHRSVSWYQQTPGQGLQFLFEYFSETQRNKGNFPGRFSGRQFSNSRSEMNVSTLELGDSALYLCASSPEVLSGNTIYFGEGSWLTVV.

The sample holds many counts of this clonotype. The chain recombines TRBV4-1 with TRBJ1-2; 10 bases line up with TRBD1. With V trimmed by 5 bases and J by 4 bases, 1 base remained unmatched. CDR1 is MGHRA, CDR2 YSYEKL, per germline. CDR3 length: 13 amino acids. CDR3 region: CASSGTGVYGYTF. In nucleotides, the CDR3 is TGCGCCAGCAGCGGGACAGGGGTCTATGGCTACACCTTC.

CDR3 loop: CSVASFGPNYGYTF. The CDR3 bases are TGCAGCGTCGCTAGTTTCGGGCCTAACTATGGCTACACCTTC. The J gene is TRBJ1-2, the V gene TRBV29-1, with D unclear. CDR1 and CDR2 (germline): SQVTM, ANQGSEA. Trimming shortened V by 6 bases and J by 0 bases, and 14 bases separated the two germline ends. The CDR3 is 14 amino acids.

There are a few counts of this clonotype. The rearrangement links TRBV28 to TRBJ2-7; 10 nucleotides align to TRBD2. Germline CDR1 MDHEN, CDR2 SYDVKM. The V gene end was trimmed by 11 bases and the J gene end by 6 bases; junction bases not matched to a gene: 10. CDR3 length equals 13 residues. The CDR3 spells CAGKREGFREQYF. CDR3 nucleotide sequence: TGTGCCGGCAAGCGGGAGGGCTTTCGCGAGCAGTACTTC.